This TCR beta chain was captured by sequencing in a study of Ad26.COV2.S vaccination and SARS-CoV-2 variants. Treatment of the sample: over 15 received Ad26.COV2.S at low or high dose, single or two shots; about 5 received placebo; per-sample allocation not given. Samples were taken on day 63 after the first vaccine or placebo injection. Only in-frame clones appear in the TCRdb table, and some are missing; sequencing was by immunoSEQ multiplex PCR. Of about 480,000 clones in the sample, around nine tenths are singletons; the top ten hold 10% to 15%. Germline V gene sequence: CDR1 ENHRY, CDR2 SYGVKD. Unmatched junction bases numbered 3, after V lost 2 bases and J lost 0 bases. This CDR3 region has 17 residues.

The material sequenced was peripheral blood, taken in a trial of Ad26.COV2.S vaccine versus placebo. This chain connects TRBV10-3 to TRBJ2-6; TRBD1 agrees at 8 bases. This TCR came from a person aged 18-65 years who received the Ad26.COV2.S COVID-19 vaccine or a placebo. CDR3 in amino acids: CAISEATGGSGANVLTF. CDR3 coding DNA: TGTGCCATCAGTGAGGCCACAGGGGGCTCTGGGGCCAACGTCCTGACTTTC.